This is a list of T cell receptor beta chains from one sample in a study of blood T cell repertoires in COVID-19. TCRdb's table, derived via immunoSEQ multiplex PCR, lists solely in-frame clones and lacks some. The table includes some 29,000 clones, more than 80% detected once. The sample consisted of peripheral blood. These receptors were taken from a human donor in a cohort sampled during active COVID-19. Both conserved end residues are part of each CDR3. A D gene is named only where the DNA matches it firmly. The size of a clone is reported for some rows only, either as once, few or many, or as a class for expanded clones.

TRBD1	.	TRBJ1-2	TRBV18	CASSLGQATYGYTF	TGTGCCAGCTCCCTAGGACAGGCAACCTATGGCTACACCTTC
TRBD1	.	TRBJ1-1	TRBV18	CASSRGQGAGTEAFF	TGTGCCAGCTCACGAGGTCAGGGGGCGGGCACTGAAGCTTTCTTT
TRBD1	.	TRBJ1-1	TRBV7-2	CASSYQQGTEAFF	TGTGCCAGCAGTTACCAACAGGGGACTGAAGCTTTCTTT
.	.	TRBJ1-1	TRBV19	CASSMQGRGNTEAFF	TGTGCCAGTAGTATGCAAGGGAGAGGGAACACTGAAGCTTTCTTT
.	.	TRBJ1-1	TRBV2	CASSRVMNTEAFF	TGTGCCAGCAGCAGGGTCATGAACACTGAAGCTTTCTTT
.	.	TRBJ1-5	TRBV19	CASSIRDSNQPQHF	TGTGCCAGTAGTATACGGGATAGCAATCAGCCCCAGCATTTT
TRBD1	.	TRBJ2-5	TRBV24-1	CATSGTGAFLGAQYF	TGTGCCACCAGTGGCACAGGGGCATTTCTGGGTGCCCAGTACTTC
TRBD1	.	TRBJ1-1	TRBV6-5	CASRVNRGGAFPAFF	TGTGCCAGCAGGGTAAACAGGGGGGGCGCTTTTCCAGCTTTCTTT
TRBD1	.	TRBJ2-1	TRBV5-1	CASSMLTGLYNEQFF	TGCGCCAGCAGCATGTTGACAGGGCTTTACAATGAGCAGTTCTTC
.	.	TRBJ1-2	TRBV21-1	CASSGTGMYGYTF	TGTGCCAGCAGCGGGACAGGGATGTATGGCTACACCTTC
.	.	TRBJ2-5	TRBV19	CASSMLGAQGETQYF	TGTGCCAGTAGTATGCTGGGAGCCCAGGGGGAGACCCAGTACTTC
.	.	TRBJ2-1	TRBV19	CASSRGQVNEQFF	TGTGCCAGTAGTAGGGGGCAAGTTAATGAGCAGTTCTTC
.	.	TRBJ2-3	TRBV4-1	CASGAVRTDTQYF	TGCGCCAGCGGAGCGGTGCGCACAGATACGCAGTATTTT
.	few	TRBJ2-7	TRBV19	CASSKQGLTLNEQYF	TGTGCCAGTAGTAAACAGGGTTTGACACTCAACGAGCAGTACTTC
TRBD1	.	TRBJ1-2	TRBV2	CASSVRTGRPGYGYTF	TGTGCCAGCAGTGTCCGGACAGGACGCCCCGGCTATGGCTACACCTTC
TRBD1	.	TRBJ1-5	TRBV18	CASSPRQGGQPQHF	TGTGCCAGCTCACCACGACAGGGAGGTCAGCCCCAGCATTTT
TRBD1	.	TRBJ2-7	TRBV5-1	CASQVQGADEQYF	TGCGCCAGCCAGGTCCAGGGGGCCGACGAGCAGTACTTC
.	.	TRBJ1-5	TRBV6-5	CASSLQQNQPQHF	TGTGCCAGCAGTTTACAGCAAAATCAGCCCCAGCATTTT
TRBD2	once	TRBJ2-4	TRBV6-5	CASTPSGLATIQYF	TGTGCCAGCACACCCTCAGGACTAGCGACCATTCAGTACTTC
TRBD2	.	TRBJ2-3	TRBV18	CASSPSPSRGGDTQYF	TGTGCCAGCTCACCAAGTCCATCTCGCGGGGGTGATACGCAGTATTTT
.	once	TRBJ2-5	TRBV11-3	CASSLGTNQETQYF	TGTGCCAGCAGCTTAGGGACTAACCAAGAGACCCAGTACTTC
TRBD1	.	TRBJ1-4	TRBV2	CASSPGQGRTNEKLFF	TGTGCCAGCAGTCCCGGACAGGGCCGAACTAATGAAAAACTGTTTTTT
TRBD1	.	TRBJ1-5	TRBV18	CASSAGGADYQPQHF	TGTGCCAGCTCAGCAGGGGGCGCTGATTATCAGCCCCAGCATTTT
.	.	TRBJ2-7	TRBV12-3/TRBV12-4	CASSLTGTYEQYF	TGTGCCAGCAGTTTAACAGGGACCTACGAGCAGTACTTC
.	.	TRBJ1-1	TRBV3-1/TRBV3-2	CASSQVGSEAFF	TGTGCCAGCAGCCAAGTTGGGAGTGAAGCTTTCTTT
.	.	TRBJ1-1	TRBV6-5	CASSYSTQGNTEAFF	TGTGCCAGCAGTTACTCGACCCAGGGGAACACTGAAGCTTTCTTT
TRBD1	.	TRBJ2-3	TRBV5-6	CASSLGGQGLDTQYF	TGTGCCAGCAGCTTGGGGGGACAGGGTTTAGATACGCAGTATTTT
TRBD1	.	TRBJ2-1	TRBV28	CASFVTGFSYNEQFF	TGTGCCAGCTTTGTGACAGGGTTTTCCTACAATGAGCAGTTCTTC
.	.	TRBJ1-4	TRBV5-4	CASSWGGDVVPKLFF	TGTGCCAGCAGCTGGGGGGGGGATGTCGTCCCAAAACTGTTTTTT
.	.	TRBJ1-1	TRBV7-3	CASSLQGTGTEAFF	TGTGCCAGCAGCTTACAGGGGACGGGCACTGAAGCTTTCTTT
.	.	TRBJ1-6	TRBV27	CASSLEQGSALHF	TGTGCCAGCAGTTTGGAGCAGGGGTCAGCCCTCCACTTT
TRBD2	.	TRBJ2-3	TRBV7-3	CASSLGVERGSTQYF	TGTGCCAGCAGCTTGGGTGTGGAGCGGGGGAGTACGCAGTATTTT
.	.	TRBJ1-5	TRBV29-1	CSVEIGQGQPQHF	TGCAGCGTTGAAATTGGGCAGGGCCAGCCCCAGCATTTT
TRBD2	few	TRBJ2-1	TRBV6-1	CASSDRRGGYNEQFF	TGTGCCAGCAGTGATCGACGGGGGGGCTACAATGAGCAGTTCTTC
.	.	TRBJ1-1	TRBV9	CASSSRNGEAFF	TGTGCCAGCAGCTCCCGGAACGGGGAAGCTTTCTTT
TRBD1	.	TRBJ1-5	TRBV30	CAWTSTGGRNQPQHF	TGTGCCTGGACTTCGACAGGGGGCCGCAATCAGCCCCAGCATTTT
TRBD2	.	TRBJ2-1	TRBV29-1	CSAVGGEGSYNEQFF	TGCAGCGCTGTAGGAGGGGAGGGGTCCTACAATGAGCAGTTCTTC
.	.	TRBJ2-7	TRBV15	CATSRDLRPSGSYEQYF	TGTGCCACCAGCAGAGATCTAAGGCCCTCGGGCTCCTACGAGCAGTACTTC
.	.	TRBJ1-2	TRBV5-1	CASSLAGVFDGYTF	TGCGCCAGCAGCTTGGCCGGGGTCTTTGATGGCTACACCTTC
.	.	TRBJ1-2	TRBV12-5	CASGPGVTNYGYTF	TGTGCTAGTGGGCCGGGAGTAACTAACTATGGCTACACCTTC
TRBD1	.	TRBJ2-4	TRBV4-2	CASSQDLSGQGTDIQYF	TGTGCCAGCAGCCAAGATTTGTCGGGACAGGGAACCGACATTCAGTACTTC
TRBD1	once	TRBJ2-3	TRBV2	CASARQGGADTDTQYF	TGTGCCAGCGCGAGACAGGGGGGGGCTGACACAGATACGCAGTATTTT
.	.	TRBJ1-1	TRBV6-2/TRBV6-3	CASSREMNTEAFF	TGTGCCAGCAGCAGAGAGATGAACACTGAAGCTTTCTTT
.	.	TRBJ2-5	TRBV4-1	CASSHPVGGQYF	TGCGCCAGCAGCCACCCCGTAGGGGGCCAGTACTTC
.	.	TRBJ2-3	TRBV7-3	CASRQGGGRGGRTDTQYF	TGTGCCAGCAGACAGGGTGGGGGCCGCGGGGGCCGCACAGATACGCAGTATTTT
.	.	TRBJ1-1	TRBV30	CAWSLTDTNTEAFF	TGTGCCTGGAGTCTGACAGATACGAACACTGAAGCTTTCTTT
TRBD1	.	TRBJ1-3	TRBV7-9	CASSLGQRDSSGNTIYF	TGTGCCAGCAGCTTAGGTCAAAGGGACAGCTCTGGAAACACCATATATTTT
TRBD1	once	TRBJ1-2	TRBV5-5	CASSLTGAPHGYTF	TGTGCCAGCAGCTTGACAGGGGCGCCCCATGGCTACACCTTC
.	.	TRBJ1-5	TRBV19	CASSRGWINQPQHF	TGTGCCAGTAGTCGAGGTTGGATCAATCAGCCCCAGCATTTT
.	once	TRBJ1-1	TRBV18	CASSTGPNTEAFF	TGTGCCAGCTCAACAGGGCCCAACACTGAAGCTTTCTTT